This T cell receptor (beta chain) was sequenced during a study of tissue T cells after allogeneic stem cell transplantation. Study outcomes and limitations: Shared clones across patients were few; motif clustering revealed tissue-specific shared signatures.

Points on this clone: Its target is not known. The listed genes are named as in mouse. Read sequence stops 1 residue before the CDR3 end, and the germline J gene provides the missing end.

This CDR3 contains 14 residues. Germline V gene data show CDR1 as NNHDY and CDR2 as SYVADS. V was pared by 1 base and J by 1 base, with 5 bases between. Data came from immunoSEQ multiplex PCR; TCRdb stores just in-frame clones and leaves some out. In the table there are 40,000 to 60,000 clones, roughly 73% of which are singletons. This chain connects TRBV13-3 to TRBJ2-2; no clear D. The receptor comes from a pool of C57BL/6 mice in good health. Sequences were obtained from sorted cells pooled from one or two spleens. The CDR3 is CASSDHKNTGQLYF. The DNA read from the CDR3 is TGTGCCAGCAGTGATCACAAAAACACCGGGCAGCTCTAC.